This section outlines one T cell receptor (beta chain) sequence together with its context. CDR3 size: 13 residues. Germline V CDR1 and CDR2: DFQATT, SNEGSKA (reference sequence). Trimming shortened V by 5 bases and J by 1 base, and 10 bases separated the two germline ends. These data are taken from a study of T cells after yellow fever vaccination. Using its own MiXCR run on the 5' RACE reads, TCRdb lists one record per CDR3 protein. The sample consists of more than 300,000 distinct CDR3 sequences, around 6.8% of them appearing once. The rearrangement joins TRBV20-1 to TRBJ2-3; perhaps TRBD1 as D (6 bases). The source is a man younger than 30 who received the YFV17D yellow fever vaccine. Sequencing used PBMCs, obtained more than 35 days after the first yellow fever vaccination. CDR3 in DNA: TGCAGTGCTCCCCGACAGGGCACAGATACGCAGTATTTT. Residues: CSAPRQGTDTQYF.